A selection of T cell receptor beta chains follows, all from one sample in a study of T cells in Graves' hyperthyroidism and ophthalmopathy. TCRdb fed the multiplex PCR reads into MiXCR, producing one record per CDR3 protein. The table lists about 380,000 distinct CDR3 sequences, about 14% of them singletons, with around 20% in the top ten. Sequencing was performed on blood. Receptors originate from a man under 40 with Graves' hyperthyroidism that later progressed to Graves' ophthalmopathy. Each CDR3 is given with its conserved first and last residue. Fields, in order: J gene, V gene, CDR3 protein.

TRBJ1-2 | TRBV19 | CASTVADSYGYTF
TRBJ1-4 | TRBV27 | CASSLSPDRGEKLFF
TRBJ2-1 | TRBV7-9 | CASHYGGENEQFF
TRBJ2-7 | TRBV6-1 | CASRTTGSEQYF
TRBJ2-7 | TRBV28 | CASSLSRADEQYF
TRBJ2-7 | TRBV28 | CASSFWQDRIYEQYF
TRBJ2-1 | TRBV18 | CASSPAPTGLEGGEQFF
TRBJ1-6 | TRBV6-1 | CASRLGQGGNSPLHF
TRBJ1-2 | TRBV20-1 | CSADPTSGGAGGYTF
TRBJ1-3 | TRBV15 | CATSRSGRTGLHGAGNTIYF
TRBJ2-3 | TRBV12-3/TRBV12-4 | CASSQPPTSKNTDTQYF
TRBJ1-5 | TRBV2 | CASSWTEPIAGNQPQHF
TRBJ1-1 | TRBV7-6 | CASSAIQGINTEAFF
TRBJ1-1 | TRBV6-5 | CASSSTSLNTEAFF
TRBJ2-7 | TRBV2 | CASSPGGQEYEQYF
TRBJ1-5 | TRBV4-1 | CASGTRAASNQPQHF
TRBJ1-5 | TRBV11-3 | CASSPVVLSNQPQHF
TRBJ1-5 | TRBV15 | CATSSTIQPQHF
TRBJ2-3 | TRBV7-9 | CASSRPGAGTDTQYF
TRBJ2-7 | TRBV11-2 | CASSSSQVAYEQYF
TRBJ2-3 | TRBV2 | CASSEEAFSTDTQYF
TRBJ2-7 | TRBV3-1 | CASSQDLDRGSYEQYF
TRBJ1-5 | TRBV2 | CASMRSQNNQPQHF
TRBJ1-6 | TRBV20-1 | CSASSMRTGRLDSPLHF
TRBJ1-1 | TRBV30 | CAWSRGGNTEAFF
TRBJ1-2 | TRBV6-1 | CASRGPGQGYGYTF
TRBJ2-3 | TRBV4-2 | CVSSQDGPSPSTDTQYF
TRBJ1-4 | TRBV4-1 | CASSQVVGRQHEKLFF
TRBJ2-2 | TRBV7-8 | CASSLARSSSNTGELFF
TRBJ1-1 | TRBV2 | CASSEREGVNTEAFF
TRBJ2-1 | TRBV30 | CAWSRQGVEQFF
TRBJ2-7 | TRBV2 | CASTAGRYEQYF
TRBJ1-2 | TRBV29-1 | CSVTRSYGYTF
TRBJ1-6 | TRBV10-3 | CAVSESEGYNSPLHF
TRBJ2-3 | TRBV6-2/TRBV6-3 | CASSYDPAGSTDTQYF
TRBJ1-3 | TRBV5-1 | CASSLAGGQAGNTIYF
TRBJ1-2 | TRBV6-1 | CASSELGTPYGYTF
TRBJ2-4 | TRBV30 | CAWQLAKNIQYF
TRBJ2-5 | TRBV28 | CASSFLPGGQETQYF
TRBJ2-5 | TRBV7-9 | CASSLAGTRETQYF
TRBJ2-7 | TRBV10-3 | CAISRDRVNEQYF
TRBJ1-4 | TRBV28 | CASSLLADWVEKLFF
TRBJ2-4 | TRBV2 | CASSDRRLAKNIQYF
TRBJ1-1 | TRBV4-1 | CASSQDNKDRPEAFF
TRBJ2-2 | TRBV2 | CAGEQSNTGELFF
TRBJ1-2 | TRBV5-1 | CASSLEAVVYGYTF
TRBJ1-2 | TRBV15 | CATSREDRDNYGYTF
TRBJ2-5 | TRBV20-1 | CSARGNTSGRGQETQYF
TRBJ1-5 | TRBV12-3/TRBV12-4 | CASSPDRRAQHF
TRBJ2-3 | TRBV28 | CASSFGVRTRFTPPDTQYF
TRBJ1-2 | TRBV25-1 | CASSDSGGDYGYTF
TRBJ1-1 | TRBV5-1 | CASSFRGRPEAFF
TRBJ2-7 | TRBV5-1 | CASSFHGGAVNEQYF
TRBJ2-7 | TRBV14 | CASSLGLPDSYEQYF
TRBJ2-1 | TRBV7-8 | CASSLWTGDYNEQFF
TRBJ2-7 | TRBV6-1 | CASSPRDRQYEQYF
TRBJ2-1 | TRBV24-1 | CATSDLPYSEQFF
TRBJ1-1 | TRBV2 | CASSERGQQNTEAFF
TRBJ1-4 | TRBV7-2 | CASSLAGVATNEKLFF
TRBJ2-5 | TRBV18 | CASSPDGWGETQYF